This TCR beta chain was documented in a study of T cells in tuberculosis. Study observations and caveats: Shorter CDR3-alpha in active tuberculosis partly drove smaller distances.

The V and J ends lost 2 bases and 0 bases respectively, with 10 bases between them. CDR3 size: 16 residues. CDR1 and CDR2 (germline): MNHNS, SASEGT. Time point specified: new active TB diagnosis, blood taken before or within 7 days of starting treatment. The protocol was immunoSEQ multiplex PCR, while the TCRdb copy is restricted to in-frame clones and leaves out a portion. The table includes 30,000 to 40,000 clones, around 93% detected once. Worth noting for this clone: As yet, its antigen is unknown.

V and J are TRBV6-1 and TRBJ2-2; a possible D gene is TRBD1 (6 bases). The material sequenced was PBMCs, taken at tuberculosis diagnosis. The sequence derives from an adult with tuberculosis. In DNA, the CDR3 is TGTGCCAGCAGTGAACCTTGGACAGCGAACACCGGGGAGCTGTTTTTT. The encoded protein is CASSEPWTANTGELFF.